What follows is one TCR beta chain and its context. Its specificity is unknown. CDR3 length: 14 residues. V lost 3 bases and J lost 7; bases outside the gene matches: 8. This specimen belongs to a study of human T cells and chemical hapten exposure. Points from the study as a whole: Counts of expanded TCRs (at PT1) showed a positive correlation with patch test score.

Noted time point: patch test 2, 6 weeks after DPC sensitization. The treatment: therapeutic diphenylcyclopropenone sensitization with weekly scalp DPC. TCRdb used MiXCR to reprocess the RACE reads, holding one entry per CDR3 protein. The sample holds roughly 52,000 distinct CDR3 sequences; 9.5% to 10% are singletons and the top ten take approximately 1.8%. V gene TRBV12-3 or TRBV12-4 combines with J gene TRBJ1-1; 7 nucleotides line up with TRBD1. The sequence was obtained from a woman in her 50s with alopecia areata. Some clones in this sample may be carry-over from other donors' samples. The material was whole blood, obtained in connection with sensitization to the hapten diphenylcyclopropenone (DPC). CDR3 region: CASSFGGGVSEAFF. In DNA, the CDR3 is TGTGCCAGCAGTTTCGGAGGGGGCGTGAGTGAAGCTTTCTTT.